This note documents a single T cell receptor beta chain sequence. Its antigen is as yet unknown. The V gene end was trimmed by 1 base and the J gene end by 1 base; junction bases not matched to a gene: 3. The CDR3 consists of 16 residues. Germline assignment: CDR1 MNHEY and CDR2 SMNVEV (reference sequence). This sample was taken from a study of cytomegalovirus exposure and HLA in healthy donors. Whole-study findings and limits: The study found most TCR sequences rare, yet found some public TCRs in many donors. For presence/absence analyses, sequencing depth was assumed to be roughly uniform across donors. Serostatus for CMV was the only available immune exposure information. Links to common viral pathogens appeared, in a later analysis, for several of the most significant clusters.

13 Jbeta primers and 60 Vbeta primers were used for the PCR. The protocol was immunoSEQ multiplex PCR, while the TCRdb copy is restricted to in-frame clones and leaves out a portion. The sample consists of more than 110,000 clones, about 78% of them appearing once. This receptor was identified in a young man in good health and CMV-seronegative. The material sequenced was PBMCs. V gene TRBV27 combines with J gene TRBJ2-3; 9 bases are a match to TRBD2. The CDR3, as DNA: TGTGCCAGCAGTTTATTCCGGACTAGCGGCACAGATACGCAGTATTTT. Protein product: CASSLFRTSGTDTQYF.